These T cell receptor beta chains were read from a single sample in a study of cytomegalovirus exposure and HLA in healthy donors. Some clones are missing from TCRdb's copy, which holds only in-frame ones; the method was immunoSEQ multiplex PCR. Among 90,000 to 120,000 clones listed, roughly 78% were seen once. Sequenced material: PBMCs. The receptor source for this set is a woman aged 40 to 50 in good health and CMV-seronegative. Each CDR3 is given with its conserved first and last residue. The order of the fields is clone size, V gene, D gene, J gene, CDR3 DNA, CDR3 protein. D genes are given only for firm matches. Clone size is stated in some rows and not others, as once, few, many or a class when expanded.

>.|TRBV25-1|TRBD1|TRBJ1-1
TGTGCCAGCAGTGCTCGTGGGACAGGGAACACTGAAGCTTTCTTT
CASSARGTGNTEAFF
>.|TRBV27|.|TRBJ1-6
TGTGCCAGCGGACAGAGCTATAATTCACCCCTCCACTTT
CASGQSYNSPLHF
>.|TRBV11-3|.|TRBJ1-1
TGTGCCAGCAGCTTAAATAGCGGGACACGAGCTTTCTTT
CASSLNSGTRAFF
>.|TRBV11-3|TRBD1|TRBJ1-1
TGTGCCAGCAGCCTGGGACAGGAGAACACTGAAGCTTTCTTT
CASSLGQENTEAFF
>.|TRBV5-6|.|TRBJ2-7
TGTGCCAGCAGCCGGCGCGGGGGCGCTAACTACGAGCAGTACTTC
CASSRRGGANYEQYF
>.|TRBV5-6|.|TRBJ2-7
TGTGCCAGCAGCCCAGGGGACTACGAGCAGTACTTC
CASSPGDYEQYF
>.|TRBV18|.|TRBJ2-7
TGTGCCAGCTCACCACTGCTAGGGCCGTTGGGGGGCGAGCAGTACTTC
CASSPLLGPLGGEQYF
>.|TRBV6-6|.|TRBJ1-1
TGTGCCAGCAGTTACGACATGCTGGGGAGCACTGAAGCTTTCTTT
CASSYDMLGSTEAFF
>.|TRBV5-1|.|TRBJ1-3
TGCGCCAGCAGCTTGGACAGGCCGAACTCTGGAAACACCATATATTTT
CASSLDRPNSGNTIYF
>once|TRBV6-5|.|TRBJ1-2
TGTGCCAGCAGTTATGGACTTCCTAACTATGGCTACACCTTC
CASSYGLPNYGYTF
>few|TRBV30|TRBD1|TRBJ1-5
TGTGCCTGGAGTTCCCTGACAGGGATGATGGAGCCCCAGCATTTT
CAWSSLTGMMEPQHF
>.|TRBV7-2|TRBD2|TRBJ2-1
TGTGCCAGCAGCCGTGTAGCGGGAGGGTGGTCCCACCACAATGAGCAGTTCTTC
CASSRVAGGWSHHNEQFF
>once|TRBV23-1|.|TRBJ2-7
TGCGCCAGCAGTCAATTTAAATCCGCCCCCGCCAGGCTCTACGAGCAGTACTTC
CASSQFKSAPARLYEQYF
>.|TRBV4-3|.|TRBJ1-6
TGCGCCAGCAGCCAAACAGGGACCACACCCCTCCACTTT
CASSQTGTTPLHF
>.|TRBV25-1|.|TRBJ2-6
TGTGCCAGCAGCCCCGACAGCTCTGGGGCCAACGTCCTGACTTTC
CASSPDSSGANVLTF
>.|TRBV30|TRBD1|TRBJ1-2
TGTGCCTGGAGTCAGGGGGCCTATGGCTACACCTTC
CAWSQGAYGYTF
>.|TRBV7-9|TRBD2|TRBJ2-1
TGTTCCAGCAGCTTAGAGGGTACTAGCGGGATCGATGAGCAGTTCTTC
CSSSLEGTSGIDEQFF
>.|TRBV4-3|.|TRBJ1-1
TGCGCCAGCAGCCAAGAGTCGGGGTTGAACACTGAAGCTTTCTTT
CASSQESGLNTEAFF
>.|TRBV7-2|TRBD2|TRBJ2-1
TGTGCCAGCAGCTTGGGACTAGCTAGCTACAATGAGCAGTTCTTC
CASSLGLASYNEQFF
>.|TRBV9|TRBD1|TRBJ1-5
TGTGCCAGCAGCGTAGGGACAGGCAGCAATCAGCCCCAGCATTTT
CASSVGTGSNQPQHF
>.|TRBV18|.|TRBJ1-3
TGTGCCAGCTCACCATCGATAGGGAGTGGAAACACCATATATTTT
CASSPSIGSGNTIYF
>.|TRBV28|TRBD1|TRBJ1-5
TGTGCCAGCACCGGGGACAGGGGGCTACGGCCCCAGCATTTT
CASTGDRGLRPQHF
>.|TRBV5-1|.|TRBJ2-1
TGCGCCAGCAGCTTGGGAGGGCCAAGGCACAATGAGCAGTTCTTC
CASSLGGPRHNEQFF
>.|TRBV28|.|TRBJ1-6
TGTGCCAGCAGTATACAGGGCCTGGGTTCACCCCTCCACTTT
CASSIQGLGSPLHF
>.|TRBV11-2|.|TRBJ1-3
TGTGCCAGCAGCGTCAGTGGAAACACCATATATTTT
CASSVSGNTIYF
>.|TRBV5-1|.|TRBJ2-2
TGCGCCAGCAGCTTGGGTGTAGCAACGAACACCGGGGAGCTGTTTTTT
CASSLGVATNTGELFF
>once|TRBV4-1|.|TRBJ1-1
TGCGCCAGCAGCCAAGACACCGGGAACACTGAAGCTTTCTTT
CASSQDTGNTEAFF
>.|TRBV27|TRBD1|TRBJ2-3
TGTGCCAGCAGTTGGCAGGGGGACACAGATACGCAGTATTTT
CASSWQGDTDTQYF
>.|TRBV6-5|TRBD1|TRBJ1-2
TGTGCCAGCAGCCTACAAGGGGGCTTAGGCTACACCTTC
CASSLQGGLGYTF
>.|TRBV19|TRBD1|TRBJ1-2
TGTGCCAGTAGCACCGGGACAGGCATTACTAACTATGGCTACACCTTC
CASSTGTGITNYGYTF
>.|TRBV19|TRBD1|TRBJ1-2
TGTGCCAGTAGTCCCAAGGGACAGGATGGCTACACCTTC
CASSPKGQDGYTF
>.|TRBV28|.|TRBJ2-7
TGTGCCACCATTTTTAGGATCGGGGACGAGCAGTACTTC
CATIFRIGDEQYF
>.|TRBV28|.|TRBJ2-1
TGTGCCAGCAGTTTGAGGGGGGGCCACTACTCCTACAATGAGCAGTTCTTC
CASSLRGGHYSYNEQFF
>.|TRBV2|TRBD2|TRBJ2-3
TGTGCCAGCAGTGACGACCTTTATAGCGGGGCCACAGATACGCAGTATTTT
CASSDDLYSGATDTQYF
>.|TRBV19|TRBD1|TRBJ1-5
TGTGCCAGTAGTATAGACGGGACAGGGGGTAGACAGCCCCAGCATTTT
CASSIDGTGGRQPQHF
>.|TRBV19|TRBD2|TRBJ2-1
TGTGCCAGTAGTAACGGACTAGCGGGAGGCAATGAGCAGTTCTTC
CASSNGLAGGNEQFF
>.|TRBV27|TRBD1|TRBJ2-3
TGTGCCAGCAGTCCTACGACAGGGGCGGCAGATACGCAGTATTTT
CASSPTTGAADTQYF
>.|TRBV7-9|.|TRBJ1-5
TGTTCCAGCAGCTTCTACAATCAGCCCCAGCATTTT
CSSSFYNQPQHF
>.|TRBV19|.|TRBJ1-6
TGTGCCAGTAGGATAGACGGGAGCTCCTATAATTCACCCCTCCACTTT
CASRIDGSSYNSPLHF
>once|TRBV30|TRBD1|TRBJ2-3
TGTGCCTGGGGGACAGGGACTAGCACAGATACGCAGTATTTT
CAWGTGTSTDTQYF
>.|TRBV5-1|.|TRBJ2-6
TGCGCCAGCAGCTTAGGGACAATTAACTCTGGGGCCAACGTCCTGACTTTC
CASSLGTINSGANVLTF
>.|TRBV4-3|TRBD1|TRBJ2-7
TGCGCCAGCAGCCAAGTAGGGACAGGTATCTACGAGCAGTACTTC
CASSQVGTGIYEQYF
>.|TRBV11-2|TRBD2|TRBJ2-7
TGTGCCAGCAGCGCGATGGGACTAGCCTACGAGCAGTACTTC
CASSAMGLAYEQYF
>.|TRBV28|.|TRBJ1-1
TGTGCCAGCAGCGAGACTGAAGCTTTCTTT
CASSETEAFF
>.|TRBV7-7|.|TRBJ1-1
TGTGCCAGCAACCCGACAGAAAACACTGAAGCTTTCTTT
CASNPTENTEAFF